The text below deals with one T cell receptor beta chain. Antigen specificity is unknown. Repertoires were sampled repeatedly during chemoradiotherapy. The data belong to a study of chemoradiotherapy in HPV16-positive cancers. V lost 2 bases, J lost 2 bases, and 9 bases lay in between. Germline CDR1 is SGHTA and CDR2 is FQGNSA. The length of the CDR3 is 14 residues. Here immunoSEQ multiplex PCR was the method, and the copy in TCRdb shows in-frame clones only, minus some. The sample lists about 12,000 clones, 75% to 90% occurring once. Overall study results and limits: Only two HPV16-positive patients supplied the functional HPV-specificity definition. Candidate HPV-specific clones and E7-related TCR motifs grew in tumor during treatment. HPV-responsive T-cell expansion during chemoradiotherapy was linked to improved recurrence-free survival in HPV16-positive patients.

This material consisted of blood, taken from a patient who underwent chemoradiotherapy. The chain couples TRBV7-2 to TRBJ2-5, with a weak D call TRBD2 (6 bases). The source of this sequence is a human donor with HPV-associated anogenital cancer. CDR3 residues: CASSLTRGQETQYF. The DNA for the CDR3 is TGTGCCAGCAGCTTAACGCGGGGACAAGAGACCCAGTACTTC.